What follows are 3 T cell receptor beta chains derived from one specimen sequenced in a study of cytomegalovirus exposure and HLA in healthy donors. The PCR employed 60 Vbeta primers together with 13 Jbeta primers. Libraries were prepared by immunoSEQ multiplex PCR; TCRdb keeps only in-frame clonotypes and omits some of them. The profile shows 85,000 to 100,000 clones, roughly 76% of them singletons. What was sequenced was PBMCs. The receptors originated from a human donor in good health.

The CDR3 DNA sequence: TGCGCCAGCAGCTTGGCCTTGGGTAGCGGGGCCCTAAAGAAAGAGACCCAGTACTTC. Translation gives CASSLALGSGALKKETQYF. The chain has TRBV5-1 and TRBJ2-5, with TRBD2 matching over 8 bases. The CDR3 length is 19 residues. V shed 0 bases, J shed 3 bases, and the junction held 16 bases outside the gene matches. Germline V lookup: CDR1 SGHRS, CDR2 YFSETQ.

The chain carries TRBV29-1 and TRBJ1-5, with D perhaps matching TRBD1 (6 bases). V was shortened by 5 bases and J by 6 bases, with 17 bases between the two germline ends. The germline gives CDR1 SQVTM, CDR2 ANQGSEA. The CDR3 runs to 14 residues. CDR3 in amino acids: CSVNVQGTGQPQHF. The CDR3 nucleotides are TGCAGCGTTAACGTACAGGGTACGGGTCAGCCCCAGCATTTT.

The V call is TRBV5-6, the J call TRBJ1-2, with D perhaps TRBD1 (6 bases). Looked up from germline, CDR1 is SGHDT and CDR2 is YYEEEE. The CDR3 length is 13 residues. V was cut by 0 bases and J by 7 bases, with 10 bases left in between. CDR3 loop: CASSLGQAFGYTF. CDR3 DNA: TGTGCCAGCAGCTTGGGACAGGCCTTTGGCTACACCTTC. The entire variable domain, with the rest obtained from reference TRBV5-6 and TRBJ1-2, is as follows: DAGVTQSPTHLIKTRGQQVTLRCSPKSGHDTVSWYQQALGQGPQFIFQYYEEEERQRGNFPDRFSGHQFPNYSSELNVNALLLGDSALYLCASSLGQAFGYTFGSGTRLTVV.